The T cell receptor (beta chain) under discussion was sequenced for a study of OX40 agonist ivuxolimab in advanced cancers. About the study: An agonistic anti-OX40 (CD134) antibody, ivuxolimab, was used to treat the patients. Each dose-escalation patient presented with hepatocellular carcinoma, melanoma, renal cell or head and neck cancer. Three patients showed partial responses: one hepatocellular carcinoma and two cutaneous melanoma cases.

The repertoire was sequenced with immunoSEQ multiplex PCR; TCRdb's copy has only in-frame clones and lacks some. The table shows tens of thousands of clones, with around nine tenths occurring only once. CDR1 is SGHRS, CDR2 YFSETQ, per germline. Deletions cut 3 bases from V and 5 bases from J, with 6 bases between. This CDR3 region has 12 residues. This sequence joins TRBV5-1 and TRBJ2-1; D ambiguous. The sequence was collected from an adult with an advanced solid tumor such as melanoma, head and neck, liver or kidney cancer. The source was CD4+ or CD8+ T cells sorted from blood, collected in a trial of the OX40 agonist ivuxolimab. CDR3 DNA sequence: TGCGCCAGCAGCTCCCTCAACAATGAGCAGTTCTTC. This sequence encodes CASSSLNNEQFF.